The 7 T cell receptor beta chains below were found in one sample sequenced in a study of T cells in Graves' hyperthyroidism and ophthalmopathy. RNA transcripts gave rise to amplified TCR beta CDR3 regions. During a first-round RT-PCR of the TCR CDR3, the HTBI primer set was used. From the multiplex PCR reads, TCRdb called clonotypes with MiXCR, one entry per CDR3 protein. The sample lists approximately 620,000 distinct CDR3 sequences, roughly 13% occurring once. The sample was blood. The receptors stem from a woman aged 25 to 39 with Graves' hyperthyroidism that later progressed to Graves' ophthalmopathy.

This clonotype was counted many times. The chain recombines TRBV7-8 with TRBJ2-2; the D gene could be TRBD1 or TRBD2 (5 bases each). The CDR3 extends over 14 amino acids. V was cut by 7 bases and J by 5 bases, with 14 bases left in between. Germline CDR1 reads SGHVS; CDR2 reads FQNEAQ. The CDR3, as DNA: TGTGCCAGCACCCCCTCCTGGGGGACCGGGGAGCTGTTTTTT. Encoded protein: CASTPSWGTGELFF.

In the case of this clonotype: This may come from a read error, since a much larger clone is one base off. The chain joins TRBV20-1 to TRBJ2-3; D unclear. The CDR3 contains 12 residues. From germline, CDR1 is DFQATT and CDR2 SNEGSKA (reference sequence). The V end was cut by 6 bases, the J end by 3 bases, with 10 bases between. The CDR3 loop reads CSANERTDTQYF. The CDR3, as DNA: TGCAGTGCCAACGAGAGAACAGATACGCAGTATTTT.

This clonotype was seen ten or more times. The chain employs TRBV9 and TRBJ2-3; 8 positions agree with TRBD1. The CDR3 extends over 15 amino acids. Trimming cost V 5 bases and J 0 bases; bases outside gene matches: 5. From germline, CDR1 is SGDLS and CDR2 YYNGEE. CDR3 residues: CASSKRQGSTDTQYF. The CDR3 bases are TGTGCCAGCAGTAAAAGACAGGGGAGCACAGATACGCAGTATTTT.

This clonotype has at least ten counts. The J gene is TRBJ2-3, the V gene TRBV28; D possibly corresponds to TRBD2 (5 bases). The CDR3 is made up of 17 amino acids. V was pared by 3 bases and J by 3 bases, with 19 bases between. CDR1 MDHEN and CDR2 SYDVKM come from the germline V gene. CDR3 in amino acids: CASSFDRRASWTDTQYF. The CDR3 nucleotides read TGTGCCAGCAGTTTTGACCGGCGGGCCTCTTGGACAGATACGCAGTATTTT.

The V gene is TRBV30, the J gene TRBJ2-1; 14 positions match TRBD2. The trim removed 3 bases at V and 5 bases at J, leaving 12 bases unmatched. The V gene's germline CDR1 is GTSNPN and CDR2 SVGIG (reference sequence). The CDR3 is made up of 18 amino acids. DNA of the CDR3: TGTGCCTGGAGGAACCGCCCGGGACTAGCGGGGGTAAACAATGAGCAGTTCTTC. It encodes CAWRNRPGLAGVNNEQFF.

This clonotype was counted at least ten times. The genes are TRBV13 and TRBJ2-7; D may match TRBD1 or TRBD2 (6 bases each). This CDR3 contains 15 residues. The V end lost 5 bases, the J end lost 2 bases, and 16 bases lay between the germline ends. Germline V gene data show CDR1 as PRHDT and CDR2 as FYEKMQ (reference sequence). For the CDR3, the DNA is TGTGCCAGCAGCCCAAGGGGGGACGGAGCCTACGAGCAGTACTTC. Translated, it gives CASSPRGDGAYEQYF.

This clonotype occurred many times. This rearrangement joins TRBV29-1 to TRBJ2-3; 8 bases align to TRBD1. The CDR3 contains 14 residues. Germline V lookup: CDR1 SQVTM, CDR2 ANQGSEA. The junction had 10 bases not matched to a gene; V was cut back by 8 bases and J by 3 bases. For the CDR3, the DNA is TGCAGCCAACGTGGACAGGGAAGGACAGATACGCAGTATTTT. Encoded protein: CSQRGQGRTDTQYF.